The clone carrying this TCR beta chain was seen a handful of times. The data were obtained in a study of shared clonotypes between healthy human individuals. Only in-frame clones appear in the TCRdb table, and some are missing; sequencing was by immunoSEQ multiplex PCR. The data contain 950,000 to 1,100,000 clones, around 74% of them singletons. The CDR3 spans 16 residues. The ends were cut back, 5 bases at V and 5 bases at J, with 21 bases in the middle. Germline lookup yields CDR1 SGHAT and CDR2 FQDESV (reference sequence). This TCR derives from a man in his late teens or twenties in good health. The sample taken for sequencing was memory CD4+ T cells sorted from blood. Subset noted: CD45RA-negative fraction. The chain couples TRBV11-1 to TRBJ2-5, with D perhaps TRBD2 (7 bases). DNA of the CDR3: TGTGCCAGCAGCCTTAAACTAGGGGGGGTCCGGGAGACCCAGTACTTC. Protein product: CASSLKLGGVRETQYF.